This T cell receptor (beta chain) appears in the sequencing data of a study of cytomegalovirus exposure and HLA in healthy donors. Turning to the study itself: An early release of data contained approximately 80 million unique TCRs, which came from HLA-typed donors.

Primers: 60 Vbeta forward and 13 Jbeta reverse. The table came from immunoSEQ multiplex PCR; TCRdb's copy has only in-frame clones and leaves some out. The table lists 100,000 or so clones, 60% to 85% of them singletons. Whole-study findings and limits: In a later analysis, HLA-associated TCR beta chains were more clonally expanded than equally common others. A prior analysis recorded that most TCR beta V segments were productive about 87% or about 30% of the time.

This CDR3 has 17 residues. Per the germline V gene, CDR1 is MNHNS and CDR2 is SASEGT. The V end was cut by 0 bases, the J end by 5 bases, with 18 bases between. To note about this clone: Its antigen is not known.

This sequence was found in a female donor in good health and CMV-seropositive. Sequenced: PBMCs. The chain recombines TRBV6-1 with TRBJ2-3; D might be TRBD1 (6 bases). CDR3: CASSEALGRGRKDTQYF. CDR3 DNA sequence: TGTGCCAGCAGTGAAGCGTTGGGCAGGGGACGAAAAGATACGCAGTATTTT.